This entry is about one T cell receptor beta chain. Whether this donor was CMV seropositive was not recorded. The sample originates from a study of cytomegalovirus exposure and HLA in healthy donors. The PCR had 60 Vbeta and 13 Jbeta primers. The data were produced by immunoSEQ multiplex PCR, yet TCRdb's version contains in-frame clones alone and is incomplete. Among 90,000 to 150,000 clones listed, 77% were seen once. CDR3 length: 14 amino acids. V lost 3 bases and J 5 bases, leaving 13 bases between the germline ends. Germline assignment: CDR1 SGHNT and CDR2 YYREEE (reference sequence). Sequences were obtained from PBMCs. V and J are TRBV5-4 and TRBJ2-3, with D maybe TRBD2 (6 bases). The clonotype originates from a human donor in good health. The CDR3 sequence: CASSSRTGEDTQYF. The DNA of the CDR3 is TGTGCCAGCAGCTCCCGGACGGGGGAAGATACGCAGTATTTT.